The 7 T cell receptor beta chains in this list originate from one sample, sequenced in a study of T cells expressing NK-cell markers. With the 5' RACE reads reprocessed, TCRdb shows one record per CDR3 protein and no DNA. The sample has a few hundred thousand distinct CDR3 sequences. The sequencing sample was made of blood T cells: a sorted CD56 or NKG2C T cell subset, CD4+ or CD8+ T cells, or bulk PBMC T cells (not recorded which). The receptors here all came from a woman aged 50 to 65 in good health.

The chain uses TRBV3-1 and TRBJ2-1; TCRdb indicates TRBD2, and absent DNA this call remains unverified. The CDR3 is made up of 16 amino acids. From germline, CDR1 is LGHDT and CDR2 YNNKEL (reference sequence). The CDR3 spells CASSFSGRAPGNEQFF.

The chain joins TRBV10-3 to TRBJ2-2; the TCRdb call, TRBD2, lacks DNA for checking. The V gene's germline CDR1 is ENHRY and CDR2 SYGVKD. The CDR3 totals 14 residues. CDR3: CAIRGSGSTGELFF.

The chain has TRBV5-1 and TRBJ2-1; TCRdb calls TRBD2, which cannot be checked without DNA. Germline CDR1 and CDR2: SGHRS and YFSETQ. The CDR3 length is 14 residues. The CDR3 loop reads CASSWGAFGNEQFF. Filled out from reference TRBV5-1 and TRBJ2-1, the complete variable domain reads KAGVTQTPRYLIKTRGQQVTLSCSPISGHRSVSWYQQTPGQGLQFLFEYFSETQRNKGNFPGRFSGRQFSNSRSEMNVSTLELGDSALYLCASSWGAFGNEQFFGPGTRLTVL.

This chain connects TRBV7-2 to TRBJ2-3; TCRdb's D gene call, TRBD1, goes unchecked for lack of DNA. Germline V lookup: CDR1 SGHTA, CDR2 FQGNSA. The CDR3 loop spans 14 amino acids. CDR3 sequence: CASSLLGGGHTQYF. Complete variable domain (other parts from reference TRBV7-2 and TRBJ2-3): GAGVSQSPSNKVTEKGKDVELRCDPISGHTALYWYRQSLGQGLEFLIYFQGNSAPDKSGLPSDRFSAERTGGSVSTLTIQRTQQEDSAVYLCASSLLGGGHTQYFGPGTRLTVL.

The gene calls are TRBV12-3 or TRBV12-4 and TRBJ1-5; TCRdb gives TRBD1 as the D gene, but with no DNA this cannot be confirmed. The CDR3 covers 14 residues. The CDR3 here is CASSFRRGLQPQHF.

The chain is built from TRBV5-5 and TRBJ2-3; the D call from TCRdb, TRBD2, cannot be confirmed without DNA. There are 18 residues in the CDR3. Germline CDR1 and CDR2: SGHKS and YYEKEE (reference sequence). The CDR3 loop is CASSFGPPSGRATDTQYF.

The chain uses TRBV7-8 and TRBJ2-3; without DNA, the TCRdb call of TRBD2 cannot be checked. This CDR3 spans 17 amino acids. Per germline, CDR1 SGHVS and CDR2 FQNEAQ. CDR3 in amino acids: CASSLVELAGSTDTQYF.